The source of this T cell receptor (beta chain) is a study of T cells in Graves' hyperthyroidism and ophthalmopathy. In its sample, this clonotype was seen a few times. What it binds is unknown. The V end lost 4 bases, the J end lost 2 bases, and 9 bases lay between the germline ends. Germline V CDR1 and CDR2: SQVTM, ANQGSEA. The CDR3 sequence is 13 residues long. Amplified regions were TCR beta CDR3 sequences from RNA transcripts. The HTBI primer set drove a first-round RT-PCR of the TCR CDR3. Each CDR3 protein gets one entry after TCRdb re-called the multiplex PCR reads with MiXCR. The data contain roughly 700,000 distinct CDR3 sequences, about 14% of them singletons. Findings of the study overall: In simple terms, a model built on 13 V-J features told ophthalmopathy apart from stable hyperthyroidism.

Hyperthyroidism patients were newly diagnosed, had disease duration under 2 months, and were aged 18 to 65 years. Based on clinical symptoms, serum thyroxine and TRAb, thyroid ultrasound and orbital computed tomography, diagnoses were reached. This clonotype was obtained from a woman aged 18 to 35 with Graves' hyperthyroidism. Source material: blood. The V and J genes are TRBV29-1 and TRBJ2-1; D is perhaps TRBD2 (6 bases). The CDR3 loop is CSVVGLTYNEQFF. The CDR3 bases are TGCAGCGTTGTGGGACTCACCTACAATGAGCAGTTCTTC.